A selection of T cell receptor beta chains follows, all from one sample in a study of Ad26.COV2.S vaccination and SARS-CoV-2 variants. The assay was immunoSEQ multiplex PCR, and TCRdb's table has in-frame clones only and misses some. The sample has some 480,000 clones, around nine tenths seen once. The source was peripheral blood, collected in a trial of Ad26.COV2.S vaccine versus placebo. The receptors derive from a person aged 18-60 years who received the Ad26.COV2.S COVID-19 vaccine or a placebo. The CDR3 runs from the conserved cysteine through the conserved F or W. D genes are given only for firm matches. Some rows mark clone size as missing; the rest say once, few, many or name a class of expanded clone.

CASSASGNTIYF	TGTGCCAGTAGCGCCTCTGGAAACACCATATATTTT	NA	TRBV19	TRBJ1-3	NA
CASSSPTGTEAFF	TGTGCCAGCAGTTCCCCGACGGGCACTGAAGCTTTCTTT	NA	TRBV6-5	TRBJ1-1	NA
CASSYSSGGYGYTF	TGTGCCAGCAGTTACTCCTCGGGGGGCTATGGCTACACCTTC	NA	TRBV6-5	TRBJ1-2	NA
CASSLSNGEQYF	TGTGCCAGCAGCTTATCAAATGGCGAGCAGTACTTC	NA	TRBV11-3	TRBJ2-7	NA
CASSFGARGENTEAFF	TGTGCCAGCAGTTTTGGCGCAAGGGGAGAGAACACTGAAGCTTTCTTT	NA	TRBV28	TRBJ1-1	NA
CASSFGQGLGYTF	TGTGCCAGCAGCTTTGGACAGGGTCTTGGCTACACCTTC	NA	TRBV7-2	TRBJ1-2	TRBD1
CASGPPGEQYF	TGTGCCAGCGGCCCACCTGGAGAGCAGTACTTC	NA	TRBV28	TRBJ2-7	NA
CATSGGASNQPQHF	TGTGCCACCAGCGGCGGGGCGAGCAATCAGCCCCAGCATTTT	NA	TRBV15	TRBJ1-5	NA
CASSHVRTRGANYGYTF	TGTGCCAGCAGCCACGTACGAACAAGGGGAGCTAACTATGGCTACACCTTC	NA	TRBV11-2	TRBJ1-2	NA
CASSMGDRNYGYTF	TGTGCCAGTAGTATGGGGGATAGAAACTATGGCTACACCTTC	NA	TRBV19	TRBJ1-2	NA
CASRGGLVNTEAFF	TGTGCCAGCAGGGGGGGACTTGTAAACACTGAAGCTTTCTTT	NA	TRBV28	TRBJ1-1	NA
CASSQDSLLTDTQYF	TGTGCCAGCAGCCAAGACTCGTTGCTCACAGATACGCAGTATTTT	NA	TRBV7-8	TRBJ2-3	NA
CASSPGSSRGSQPQHF	TGTGCCAGCTCACCGGGCAGTTCCCGGGGGTCTCAGCCCCAGCATTTT	NA	TRBV18	TRBJ1-5	NA
CASSGDTRFSPLHF	TGTGCCAGCAGTGGGGACACCAGATTTTCACCCCTCCACTTT	NA	TRBV7-9	TRBJ1-6	NA
CASSFEDRAGF	TGTGCCAGCAGCTTCGAAGACAGGGCCGGGTTT	NA	TRBV7-9	TRBJ1-2	TRBD1
CASSQGPRGAEAFF	TGTGCCAGCAGCCAGGGACCCCGAGGGGCTGAAGCTTTCTTT	NA	TRBV21-1	TRBJ1-1	NA
CASRRPGTMNTEAFF	TGTGCCAGCAGGAGGCCCGGGACAATGAACACTGAAGCTTTCTTT	few	TRBV6-5	TRBJ1-1	NA
CSVEVAPAAPTSNYGYTF	TGCAGCGTTGAAGTGGCGCCAGCCGCACCGACCTCCAACTATGGCTACACCTTC	NA	TRBV29-1	TRBJ1-2	NA
CASSKSGGPNYGYTF	TGTGCCAGTAGTAAATCAGGGGGACCTAACTATGGCTACACCTTC	few	TRBV19	TRBJ1-2	TRBD1
CASSPATEAFF	TGTGCCAGCAGTCCTGCCACGGAAGCTTTCTTT	NA	TRBV2	TRBJ1-1	NA
CASSLTLGQSYGYTF	TGTGCCAGCAGCTTAACCCTGGGACAGAGCTATGGCTACACCTTC	few	TRBV7-2	TRBJ1-2	TRBD1
CASSSLSNTEAFF	TGTGCCAGCAGTTCTCTCTCAAACACTGAAGCTTTCTTT	NA	TRBV28	TRBJ1-1	NA
CASRSGGGHNTEAFF	TGCGCCAGCAGATCCGGGGGAGGCCACAACACTGAAGCTTTCTTT	NA	TRBV5-1	TRBJ1-1	NA
CASSLRGGNQPQHF	TGCGCCAGCAGCCTTAGGGGGGGCAATCAGCCCCAGCATTTT	NA	TRBV4-3	TRBJ1-5	NA
CASSQSGTEAFF	TGTGCCAGCAGCCAGTCGGGCACTGAAGCTTTCTTT	few	TRBV3-1/TRBV3-2	TRBJ1-1	NA
CASSGDSVPSTDTQYF	TGTGCCAGCAGCGGGGATAGCGTCCCTAGCACAGATACGCAATATTTT	NA	TRBV7-2	TRBJ2-3	NA
CASSLRPLARNEKLFF	TGTGCCAGCAGCTTAAGGCCCTTAGCCCGTAATGAAAAACTGTTTTTT	few	TRBV27	TRBJ1-4	NA
CASSGTNYGYTF	TGTGCCAGCAGTGGGACTAACTATGGCTACACCTTC	few	TRBV5-4	TRBJ1-2	NA